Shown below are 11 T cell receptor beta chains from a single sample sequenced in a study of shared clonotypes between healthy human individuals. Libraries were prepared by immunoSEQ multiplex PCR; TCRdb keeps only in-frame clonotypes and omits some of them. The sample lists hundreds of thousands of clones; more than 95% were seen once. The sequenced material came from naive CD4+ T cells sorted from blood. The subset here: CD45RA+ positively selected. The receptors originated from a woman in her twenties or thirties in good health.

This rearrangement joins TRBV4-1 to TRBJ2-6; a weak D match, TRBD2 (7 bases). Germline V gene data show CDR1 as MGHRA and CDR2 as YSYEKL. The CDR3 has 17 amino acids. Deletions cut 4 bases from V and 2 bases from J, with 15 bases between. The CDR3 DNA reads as TGCGCCAGCAGCCGGGGCCGCGGGGGCGCTGGGGCCAACGTCCTGACTTTC. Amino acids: CASSRGRGGAGANVLTF.

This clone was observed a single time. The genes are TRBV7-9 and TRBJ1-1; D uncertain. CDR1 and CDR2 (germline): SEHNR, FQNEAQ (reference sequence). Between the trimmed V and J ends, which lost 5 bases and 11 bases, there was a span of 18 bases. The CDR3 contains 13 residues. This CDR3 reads CASSGPGPGGAFF. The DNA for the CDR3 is TGTGCCAGCAGCGGACCAGGCCCGGGTGGTGCTTTCTTT.

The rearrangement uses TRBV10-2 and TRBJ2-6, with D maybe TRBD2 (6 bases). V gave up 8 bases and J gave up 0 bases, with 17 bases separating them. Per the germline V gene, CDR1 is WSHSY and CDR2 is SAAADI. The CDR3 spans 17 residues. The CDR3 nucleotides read TGCGCCAGCCGGGCCGAGCGGGCCCTCTCTGGGGCCAACGTCCTGACTTTC. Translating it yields CASRAERALSGANVLTF.

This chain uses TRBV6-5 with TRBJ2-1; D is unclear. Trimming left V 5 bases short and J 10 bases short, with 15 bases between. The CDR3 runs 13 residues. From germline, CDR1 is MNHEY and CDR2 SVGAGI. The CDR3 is CASSKVTLGEQFF. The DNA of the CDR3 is TGTGCCAGCAGTAAGGTAACGTTGGGGGAGCAGTTCTTC.

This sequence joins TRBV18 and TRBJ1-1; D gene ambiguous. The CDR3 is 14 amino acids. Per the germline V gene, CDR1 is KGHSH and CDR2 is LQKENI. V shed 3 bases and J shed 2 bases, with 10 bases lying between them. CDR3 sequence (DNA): TGTGCCAGCTCACCCACCCCACAAAACACTGAAGCTTTCTTT. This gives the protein CASSPTPQNTEAFF.

The CDR3 nucleotides are TGTGCCAGCAATCAACCGGGACTAGCGTTAGAGCAGTACTTC. This translates into CASNQPGLALEQYF. The rearrangement uses TRBV28 and TRBJ2-7, with TRBD2 matching 10 bases. Germline CDR1 MDHEN, CDR2 SYDVKM. This CDR3 is 14 amino acids long. V lost 7 bases and J lost 7; bases outside the gene matches: 10.

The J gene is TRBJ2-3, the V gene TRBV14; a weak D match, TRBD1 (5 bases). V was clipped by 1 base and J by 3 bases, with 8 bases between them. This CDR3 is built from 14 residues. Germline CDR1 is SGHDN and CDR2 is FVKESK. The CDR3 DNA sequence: TGTGCCAGCAGCCAAGGCAGGGTTACAGATACGCAGTATTTT. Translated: CASSQGRVTDTQYF.

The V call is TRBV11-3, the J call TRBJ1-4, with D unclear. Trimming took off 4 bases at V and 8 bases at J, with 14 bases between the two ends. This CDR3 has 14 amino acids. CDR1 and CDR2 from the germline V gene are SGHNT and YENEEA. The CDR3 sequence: CASSSPPSEEKLFF. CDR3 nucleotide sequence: TGTGCCAGCAGCTCTCCTCCGTCGGAAGAAAAACTGTTTTTT. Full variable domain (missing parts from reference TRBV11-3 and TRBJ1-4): EAGVVQSPRYKIIEKKQPVAFWCNPISGHNTLYWYLQNLGQGPELLIRYENEEAVDDSQLPKDRFSAERLKGVDSTLKIQPAELGDSAVYLCASSSPPSEEKLFFGSGTQLSVL.

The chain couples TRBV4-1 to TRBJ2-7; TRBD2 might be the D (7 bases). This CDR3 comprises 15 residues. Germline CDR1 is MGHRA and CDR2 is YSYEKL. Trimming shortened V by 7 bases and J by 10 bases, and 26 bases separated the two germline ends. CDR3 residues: CASNRIPGGDSRQYF. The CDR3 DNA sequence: TGCGCCAGCAACCGTATCCCGGGGGGCGATTCGCGTCAGTACTTC.

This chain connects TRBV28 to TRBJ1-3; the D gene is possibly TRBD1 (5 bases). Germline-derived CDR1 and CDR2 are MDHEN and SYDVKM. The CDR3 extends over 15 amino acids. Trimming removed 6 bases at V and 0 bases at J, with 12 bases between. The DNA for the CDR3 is TGTGCCAGCAGCTCCGGACATCTCTCTGGAAACACCATATATTTT. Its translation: CASSSGHLSGNTIYF.

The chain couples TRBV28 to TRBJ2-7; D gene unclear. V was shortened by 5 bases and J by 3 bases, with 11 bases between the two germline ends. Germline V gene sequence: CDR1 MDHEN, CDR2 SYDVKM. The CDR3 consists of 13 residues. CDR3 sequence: CASSGKLSYEQYF. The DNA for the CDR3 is TGTGCCAGCAGTGGGAAGCTGAGCTACGAGCAGTACTTC.